Below, 6 T cell receptor beta chains from the same sample are listed, as sequenced in a study of early T cells in non-severe SARS-CoV-2 infection listed by TCRdb under 2021. The library was prepared using 5' RACE. These reads were obtained on a NextSeq 500. In TCRdb, the public reads were trimmed at Q25 with fastp and aligned with MiXCR, with productive beta chains retained. CDR3 protein duplicates are merged, each entry listing the most common genes and DNA. In this sample the table shows about 110,000 distinct CDR3 sequences, 12% of which occur a single time. Less than 3.5% of the sample is in the top ten clones. The sample taken for sequencing was whole blood. The receptors stem from an adult who was a healthcare worker with PCR-confirmed SARS-CoV-2 infection or an uninfected control (not recorded which).

The chain links TRBV6-5 to TRBJ2-7; D unresolved. From germline, CDR1 is MNHEY and CDR2 SVGAGI. This CDR3 contains 16 residues. Between the trimmed V and J ends, which lost 6 bases and 2 bases, there was a span of 20 bases. The DNA of the CDR3 is TGTGCCAGCAGACCCAAACGGCGTCTGGGTACCTACGAGCAGTACTTC. This translates into CASRPKRRLGTYEQYF.

This chain connects TRBV7-3 to TRBJ2-1; 14 bases align to TRBD2. The V gene end was trimmed by 5 bases and the J gene end by 2 bases; junction bases not matched to a gene: 2. This CDR3 region has 16 residues. Germline loops: CDR1 SGHTA, CDR2 FQGTGA. Here the CDR3 reads CASSPGLAGAYNEQFF. DNA of the CDR3: TGTGCCAGCAGCCCGGGACTAGCGGGAGCCTACAATGAGCAGTTCTTC.

The rearrangement joins TRBV20-1 to TRBJ2-7; tentative D call: TRBD1 (6 bases). Germline V gene data show CDR1 as DFQATT and CDR2 as SNEGSKA (reference sequence). The CDR3 loop spans 12 amino acids. V was shortened by 3 bases and J by 0 bases, with 6 bases between the two germline ends. In DNA form, the CDR3 reads TGCAGTGCTAGCAGGGGCTCCTACGAGCAGTACTTC. It encodes CSASRGSYEQYF.

The rearrangement links TRBV29-1 to TRBJ2-3; D is undetermined. Germline V gene sequence: CDR1 SQVTM, CDR2 ANQGSEA. CDR3 length equals 15 residues. Deletions cut 7 bases from V and 0 bases from J, with 17 bases between. The CDR3 spells CSAVHGDPSTDTQYF. The CDR3 coding sequence is TGCAGCGCGGTCCATGGGGATCCTAGCACAGATACGCAGTATTTT.

This chain uses TRBV5-3 with TRBJ2-5; the D gene could be TRBD1 or TRBD2 (5 bases each). TRBV5-3 qualifies as an ORF whose function is uncertain. V was trimmed by 3 bases and J by 3 bases, leaving 9 bases between them. This CDR3 comprises 13 residues. The CDR3 spells CARSWGTEETQYF. CDR3 bases: TGTGCCAGAAGCTGGGGGACCGAAGAGACCCAGTACTTC.

This clonotype was picked up many times. This chain uses TRBV2 with TRBJ2-1; TRBD2 matches at 7 bases. Germline loops: CDR1 SNHLY, CDR2 FYNNEI. This CDR3 region has 15 residues. The V segment lost 5 bases and the J segment 2 bases; nucleotides outside the gene matches: 6. The CDR3 loop reads CASSLTSDTYNEQFF. CDR3 sequence (DNA): TGTGCCAGCAGTCTTACTAGCGATACCTACAATGAGCAGTTCTTC.